The rows below give T cell receptor beta chains drawn from one sample of a study of vaccination effects on CD4 cells after COVID-19. Here immunoSEQ multiplex PCR was the method, and the copy in TCRdb shows in-frame clones only, minus some. Of 15,000 or so clones in the sample, about 78% are singletons; the top ten hold approximately 17%. These receptors' targets are unknown. Sequencing used CD4+ T cells from PBMCs cultured with HCoV-NL63 spike peptides, obtained after COVID-19 vaccination. The origin of the receptors is a human donor who received a COVID-19 vaccine. CDR3s include the opening cysteine and the closing phenylalanine or tryptophan. A D gene is named only where the DNA matches it firmly. Only some rows state a clone size, as once, few, many or a class for expanded clones.

clone_size: .; j_call: TRBJ2-5; v_call: TRBV11-2; d_call: .; cdr3_nt: TGTGCCAGCAGCTTAGAGCCAGGGCCCGAGACCCAGTACTTC; cdr3_aa: CASSLEPGPETQYF
clone_size: .; j_call: TRBJ1-5; v_call: TRBV6-5; d_call: .; cdr3_nt: TGTGCCAGCAGCCGCACTGACGGAGCGGATCAGCCCCAGCATTTT; cdr3_aa: CASSRTDGADQPQHF
clone_size: .; j_call: TRBJ2-1; v_call: TRBV11-1; d_call: TRBD1; cdr3_nt: TGTGCCAGCAGCCCTCGGACAGGGGATGGAAATGAGCAGTTCTTC; cdr3_aa: CASSPRTGDGNEQFF
clone_size: .; j_call: TRBJ2-3; v_call: TRBV18; d_call: .; cdr3_nt: TGTGCCAGCTCACCACCGGGATTTGGGGACAACACAGATACGCAGTATTTT; cdr3_aa: CASSPPGFGDNTDTQYF
clone_size: .; j_call: TRBJ1-2; v_call: TRBV30; d_call: .; cdr3_nt: TGTGCCTGGAGTGTAGGGCTTGCAGGGACCGGCTACACCTTC; cdr3_aa: CAWSVGLAGTGYTF
clone_size: .; j_call: TRBJ2-3; v_call: TRBV2; d_call: .; cdr3_nt: TGTGCCAGCAGAACGACTAGATCAGATACGCAGTATTTT; cdr3_aa: CASRTTRSDTQYF
clone_size: .; j_call: TRBJ2-7; v_call: TRBV3-1/TRBV3-2; d_call: TRBD2; cdr3_nt: TGTGCCAGCAGCCAAGATCCGACTAGCGGGCCCTACGAGCAGTACTTC; cdr3_aa: CASSQDPTSGPYEQYF
clone_size: .; j_call: TRBJ2-2; v_call: TRBV19; d_call: TRBD2; cdr3_nt: TGTGCCAGTAGTACGGGACTAGCCTTCGGGGAGCTGTTTTTT; cdr3_aa: CASSTGLAFGELFF
clone_size: .; j_call: TRBJ2-7; v_call: TRBV28; d_call: TRBD1; cdr3_nt: TGTGCCAGCAGTTTAACAGGGGGCCACGAGCAGTACTTC; cdr3_aa: CASSLTGGHEQYF
clone_size: .; j_call: TRBJ2-2; v_call: TRBV28; d_call: TRBD1; cdr3_nt: TGTGCCAGCAGTCTAGGACAGGGGCGCACCGGGGAGCTGTTTTTT; cdr3_aa: CASSLGQGRTGELFF
clone_size: .; j_call: TRBJ2-1; v_call: TRBV7-9; d_call: TRBD2; cdr3_nt: TGTGCCAGCAGCTTAGGGGCTAGCGGGGGGGCGATCCGGAATGAGCAGTTCTTC; cdr3_aa: CASSLGASGGAIRNEQFF
clone_size: .; j_call: TRBJ2-7; v_call: TRBV3-1/TRBV3-2; d_call: .; cdr3_nt: TGTGCCAGCAGCCCCTCTCTGCGGCCCTACGAGCAGTACTTC; cdr3_aa: CASSPSLRPYEQYF
clone_size: .; j_call: TRBJ2-2; v_call: TRBV9; d_call: .; cdr3_nt: TGTGCCAGCAGCGGGGGCGGGGAGCTGTTTTTT; cdr3_aa: CASSGGGELFF
clone_size: .; j_call: TRBJ1-1; v_call: TRBV29-1; d_call: TRBD1; cdr3_nt: TGCAGCGTTGAAGAGCCACAGGGGCCAGCTTTCTTT; cdr3_aa: CSVEEPQGPAFF
clone_size: .; j_call: TRBJ2-2; v_call: TRBV6-5; d_call: TRBD2; cdr3_nt: TGTGCCAGCATCTCACGGGAGGTTCTCGGGGAGCTGTTTTTT; cdr3_aa: CASISREVLGELFF
clone_size: .; j_call: TRBJ2-2; v_call: TRBV6-5; d_call: TRBD2; cdr3_nt: TGTGCCAGCAGTCTAGCGGGGGGGAACACCGGGGAGCTGTTTTTT; cdr3_aa: CASSLAGGNTGELFF
clone_size: .; j_call: TRBJ1-2; v_call: TRBV7-2; d_call: .; cdr3_nt: TGTGCCAGCAGCTTAGTGGTCAGAGCCAACTATGGCTACACCTTC; cdr3_aa: CASSLVVRANYGYTF
clone_size: .; j_call: TRBJ1-2; v_call: TRBV12-3/TRBV12-4; d_call: TRBD1; cdr3_nt: TGTGCCAGCAGTTTAACAGGGGCAAAAGCCTTC; cdr3_aa: CASSLTGAKAF
clone_size: .; j_call: TRBJ1-4; v_call: TRBV18; d_call: .; cdr3_nt: TGTGCCAGCTCACGGGAAGCGGGTGAAAAACTGTTTTTT; cdr3_aa: CASSREAGEKLFF
clone_size: few; j_call: TRBJ1-5; v_call: TRBV28; d_call: .; cdr3_nt: TGTGCCAGCACCCTGGTCGGTCAGCCCCAGCATTTT; cdr3_aa: CASTLVGQPQHF
clone_size: few; j_call: TRBJ1-5; v_call: TRBV5-6; d_call: TRBD1; cdr3_nt: TGTGCCAGCAGCTTCGGGACAGACCTTTTAGGTCAGCCCCAGCATTTT; cdr3_aa: CASSFGTDLLGQPQHF
clone_size: .; j_call: TRBJ2-6; v_call: TRBV6-2/TRBV6-3; d_call: .; cdr3_nt: TGTGCCAGCAGTTACACTCCGGACAGCGGAATCCCTGGGGCCAACGTCCTGACTTTC; cdr3_aa: CASSYTPDSGIPGANVLTF
clone_size: .; j_call: TRBJ1-2; v_call: TRBV25-1; d_call: .; cdr3_nt: TGTGCCAGCAGTGAACGGGACGTAGGACTCTATGGCTACACCTTC; cdr3_aa: CASSERDVGLYGYTF
clone_size: .; j_call: TRBJ2-6; v_call: TRBV10-1; d_call: .; cdr3_nt: TGCGCCAGCAGTGAAGAGGGGACGCTGTGCTCTGGGGCCAACGTCCTGACTTTC; cdr3_aa: CASSEEGTLCSGANVLTF
clone_size: few; j_call: TRBJ2-7; v_call: TRBV20-1; d_call: .; cdr3_nt: TGCAGTGCTAGTCAGCTAGCGACTCCTTACGAGCAGTACTTC; cdr3_aa: CSASQLATPYEQYF
clone_size: .; j_call: TRBJ2-2; v_call: TRBV4-2; d_call: .; cdr3_nt: TGTGCCAGCAGCCAAGAGGAGGGGGGGCCCGGGGAGCTGTTTTTT; cdr3_aa: CASSQEEGGPGELFF
clone_size: .; j_call: TRBJ2-5; v_call: TRBV27; d_call: .; cdr3_nt: TGTGCCAGCAGTTTCCCCCAGGGGACCCAGTACTTC; cdr3_aa: CASSFPQGTQYF
clone_size: .; j_call: TRBJ2-1; v_call: TRBV7-8; d_call: TRBD2; cdr3_nt: TGTGCCAGCAGTCTAGCGGGAGTTCCCAATGAGCAGTTCTTC; cdr3_aa: CASSLAGVPNEQFF
clone_size: once; j_call: TRBJ1-4; v_call: TRBV7-3; d_call: .; cdr3_nt: TGTGCCAGCAGCTTAAATAACAGTCCGGGAGAAAAACTGTTTTTT; cdr3_aa: CASSLNNSPGEKLFF
clone_size: .; j_call: TRBJ2-5; v_call: TRBV24-1; d_call: .; cdr3_nt: TGTGCCACCAGTGATTTGGGAGCGTTGGGAGAGACCCAGTACTTC; cdr3_aa: CATSDLGALGETQYF
clone_size: once; j_call: TRBJ1-2; v_call: TRBV5-6; d_call: .; cdr3_nt: TGTGCCAGCAGCTTGGTAGGGAACTATGGCTACACCTTC; cdr3_aa: CASSLVGNYGYTF
clone_size: .; j_call: TRBJ2-5; v_call: TRBV7-3; d_call: .; cdr3_nt: TGTGCCAGCAGCATTGATCCCAAAGAGACCCAGTACTTC; cdr3_aa: CASSIDPKETQYF
clone_size: few; j_call: TRBJ1-4; v_call: TRBV29-1; d_call: .; cdr3_nt: TGCAGCGTTGAGGTCGGCAGGGAGGGTGAAAAACTGTTTTTT; cdr3_aa: CSVEVGREGEKLFF
clone_size: once; j_call: TRBJ2-1; v_call: TRBV7-2; d_call: .; cdr3_nt: TGTGCCAGCGCGACGGGACTCCCCGGCAATGAGCAGTTCTTC; cdr3_aa: CASATGLPGNEQFF
clone_size: .; j_call: TRBJ1-2; v_call: TRBV10-3; d_call: TRBD1; cdr3_nt: TGTGCCATGGCGGGACAGAGTAACGGCTACACCTTC; cdr3_aa: CAMAGQSNGYTF
clone_size: .; j_call: TRBJ2-3; v_call: TRBV5-4; d_call: .; cdr3_nt: TGTGCCAGCAGCTTAGGCGCAGGAGATGATACGCAGTATTTT; cdr3_aa: CASSLGAGDDTQYF
clone_size: few; j_call: TRBJ2-2; v_call: TRBV6-5; d_call: TRBD1; cdr3_nt: TGTGCCAGCAGACCCGGGACAGGGGGCAGCGGGGAGCTGTTTTTT; cdr3_aa: CASRPGTGGSGELFF
clone_size: .; j_call: TRBJ2-5; v_call: TRBV5-4; d_call: TRBD1; cdr3_nt: TGTGCCAGCAGGCAGACAGGGGGCGGTGAGACCCAGTACTTC; cdr3_aa: CASRQTGGGETQYF
clone_size: .; j_call: TRBJ2-7; v_call: TRBV20-1; d_call: TRBD1; cdr3_nt: TGCAGTACTCACCACAGGGGCGAGCAGTACTTC; cdr3_aa: CSTHHRGEQYF
clone_size: .; j_call: TRBJ2-5; v_call: TRBV7-9; d_call: .; cdr3_nt: TGTGCCAGCAGCATCCAAGAGACCCAGTACTTC; cdr3_aa: CASSIQETQYF
clone_size: .; j_call: TRBJ1-2; v_call: TRBV4-2; d_call: .; cdr3_nt: TGTGCCAGCAGCCAAGATTCATATTTCGCAGGCCAAGTGGGAGGCTACACCTTC; cdr3_aa: CASSQDSYFAGQVGGYTF
clone_size: .; j_call: TRBJ1-2; v_call: TRBV10-3; d_call: .; cdr3_nt: TGTGCCATCAGGGCGGGGGGAGGTAACTATGGCTACACCTTC; cdr3_aa: CAIRAGGGNYGYTF
clone_size: .; j_call: TRBJ1-6; v_call: TRBV19; d_call: TRBD1; cdr3_nt: TGTGCCAGTAGTATGGCCCCAGGGACAGGGAGGAACTCACCCCTCCACTTT; cdr3_aa: CASSMAPGTGRNSPLHF
clone_size: once; j_call: TRBJ1-2; v_call: TRBV28; d_call: TRBD1; cdr3_nt: TGTGCCAGCAGGGTAGGGGGACAGGGAGGGTTGGACTATGGCTACACCTTC; cdr3_aa: CASRVGGQGGLDYGYTF
clone_size: few; j_call: TRBJ2-2; v_call: TRBV19; d_call: .; cdr3_nt: TGTGCCAGTAGTAGGCAGGCCGCCACCGGGGAGCTGTTTTTT; cdr3_aa: CASSRQAATGELFF
clone_size: .; j_call: TRBJ1-5; v_call: TRBV4-3; d_call: .; cdr3_nt: TGCGCCAGCAGCCAGAATAGCAATCAGCCCCAGCATTTT; cdr3_aa: CASSQNSNQPQHF
clone_size: .; j_call: TRBJ1-3; v_call: TRBV10-3; d_call: TRBD1; cdr3_nt: TGTGCCATCAGTGATGCCGGGACAGGCTCTGGAAACACCATATATTTT; cdr3_aa: CAISDAGTGSGNTIYF
clone_size: few; j_call: TRBJ2-7; v_call: TRBV11-2; d_call: .; cdr3_nt: TGTGCCAGCACCCGTTGGGAGAGCGGCGAGCAGTACTTC; cdr3_aa: CASTRWESGEQYF
clone_size: .; j_call: TRBJ1-5; v_call: TRBV30; d_call: TRBD1; cdr3_nt: TGTGCCTGGAGTGTACGGGACAGGGGAGGCTATCAGCCCCAGCATTTT; cdr3_aa: CAWSVRDRGGYQPQHF
clone_size: .; j_call: TRBJ1-1; v_call: TRBV7-2; d_call: .; cdr3_nt: TGTGCCAGCGGCAACATCTTGAACACTGAAGCTTTCTTT; cdr3_aa: CASGNILNTEAFF
clone_size: .; j_call: TRBJ1-1; v_call: TRBV18; d_call: .; cdr3_nt: TGTGCCAGCTCACCAGCTTACGGGGGGACTGAAGCTTTCTTT; cdr3_aa: CASSPAYGGTEAFF
clone_size: .; j_call: TRBJ2-3; v_call: TRBV4-1; d_call: TRBD2; cdr3_nt: TGCGCCAGCAGCCAAGTGTGGCTAGCGGACACAGATACGCAGTATTTT; cdr3_aa: CASSQVWLADTDTQYF
clone_size: .; j_call: TRBJ1-4; v_call: TRBV5-4; d_call: .; cdr3_nt: TGTGCCAGCAGCTTGGTTCCTAATGAAAAACTGTTTTTT; cdr3_aa: CASSLVPNEKLFF